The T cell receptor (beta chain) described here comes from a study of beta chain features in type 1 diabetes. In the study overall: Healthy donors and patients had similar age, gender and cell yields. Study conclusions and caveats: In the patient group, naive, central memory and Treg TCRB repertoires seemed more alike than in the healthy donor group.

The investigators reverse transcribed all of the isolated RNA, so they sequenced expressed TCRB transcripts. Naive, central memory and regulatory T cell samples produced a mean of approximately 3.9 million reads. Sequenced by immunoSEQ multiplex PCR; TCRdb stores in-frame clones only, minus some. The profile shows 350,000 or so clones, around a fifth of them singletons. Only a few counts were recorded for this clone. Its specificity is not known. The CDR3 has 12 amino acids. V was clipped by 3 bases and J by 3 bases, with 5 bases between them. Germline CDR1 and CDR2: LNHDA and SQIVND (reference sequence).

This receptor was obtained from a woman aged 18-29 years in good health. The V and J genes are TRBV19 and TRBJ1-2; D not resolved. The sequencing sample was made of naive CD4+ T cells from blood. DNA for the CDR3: TGTGCCAGTAGTATTCGAGACTATGGCTACACCTTC. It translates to CASSIRDYGYTF.